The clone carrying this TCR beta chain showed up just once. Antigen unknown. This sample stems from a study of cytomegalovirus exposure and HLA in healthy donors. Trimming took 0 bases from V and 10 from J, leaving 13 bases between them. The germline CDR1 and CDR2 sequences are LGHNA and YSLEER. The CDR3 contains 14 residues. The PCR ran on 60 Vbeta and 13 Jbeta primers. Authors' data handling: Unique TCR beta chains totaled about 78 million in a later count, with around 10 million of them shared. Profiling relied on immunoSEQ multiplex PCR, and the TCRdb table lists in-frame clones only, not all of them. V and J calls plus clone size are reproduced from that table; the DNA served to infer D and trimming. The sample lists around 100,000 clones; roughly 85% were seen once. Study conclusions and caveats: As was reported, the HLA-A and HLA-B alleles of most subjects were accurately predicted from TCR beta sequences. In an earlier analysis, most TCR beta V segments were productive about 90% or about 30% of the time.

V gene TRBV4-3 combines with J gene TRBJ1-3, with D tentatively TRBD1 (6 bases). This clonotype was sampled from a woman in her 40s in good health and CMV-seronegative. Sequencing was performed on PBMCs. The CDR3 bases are TGCGCCAGCAGCCAAGATCGAACAGGGAGAACCATATATTTT. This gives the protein CASSQDRTGRTIYF.